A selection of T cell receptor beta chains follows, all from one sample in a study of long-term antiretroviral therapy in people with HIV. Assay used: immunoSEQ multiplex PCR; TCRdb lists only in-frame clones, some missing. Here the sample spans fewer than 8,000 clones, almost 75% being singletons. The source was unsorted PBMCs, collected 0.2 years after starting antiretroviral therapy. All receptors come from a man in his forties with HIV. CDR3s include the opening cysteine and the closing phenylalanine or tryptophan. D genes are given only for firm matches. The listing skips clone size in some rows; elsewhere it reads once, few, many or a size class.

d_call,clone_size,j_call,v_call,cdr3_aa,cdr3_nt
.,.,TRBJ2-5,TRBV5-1,CASSLGGSRVETQYF,TGCGCCAGCAGCTTAGGGGGGTCCCGGGTGGAGACCCAGTACTTC
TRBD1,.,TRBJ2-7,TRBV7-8,CASSLAQAGGSYEQYF,TGTGCCAGCAGCTTAGCGCAGGCAGGGGGCTCCTACGAGCAGTACTTC
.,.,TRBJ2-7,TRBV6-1,CASSEARADTYEQYF,TGTGCCAGCAGTGAAGCACGGGCAGACACCTACGAGCAGTACTTC
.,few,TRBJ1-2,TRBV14,CASSQEDTFNYGYTF,TGTGCCAGCAGCCAAGAGGACACCTTTAACTATGGCTACACCTTC
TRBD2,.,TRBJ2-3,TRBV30,CAWSALAGDTDTQYF,TGTGCCTGGAGTGCCCTAGCGGGGGACACAGATACGCAGTATTTT
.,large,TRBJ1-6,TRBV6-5,CASSYSSGVLHF,TGTGCCAGCAGTTACTCGAGCGGGGTCCTCCACTTT
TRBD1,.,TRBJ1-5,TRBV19,CASSMGDRVDQPQHF,TGTGCCAGTAGTATGGGGGACAGGGTGGATCAGCCCCAGCATTTT
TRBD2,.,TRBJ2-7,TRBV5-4,CASSGTSGSYEQYF,TGTGCCAGCAGTGGGACTAGCGGGTCCTACGAGCAGTACTTC
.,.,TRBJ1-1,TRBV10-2,CASSESRGMNTEAFF,TGCGCCAGCAGTGAGTCGCGGGGTATGAACACTGAAGCTTTCTTT
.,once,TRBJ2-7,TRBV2,CASSDTYEQYF,TGTGCCAGCAGTGACACGTACGAGCAGTACTTC
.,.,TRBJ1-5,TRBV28,CASSLVLNQPQHF,TGTGCCAGCAGTTTAGTTCTTAATCAGCCCCAGCATTTT
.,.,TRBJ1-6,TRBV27,CASGIGSRSPLHF,TGTGCCAGCGGCATCGGAAGTAGGTCACCCCTCCACTTT
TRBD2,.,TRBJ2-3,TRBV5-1,CASSLAVYGLAGDYSTDTQYF,TGCGCCAGCAGCTTGGCGGTTTATGGGCTAGCGGGGGATTATAGCACAGATACGCAGTATTTT